The clone carrying this T cell receptor (beta chain) has at least ten counts. TCRdb reprocessed the 5' RACE reads via MiXCR and lists one record per CDR3 protein. The data contain about 70,000 distinct CDR3 sequences, 8% to 9.5% of them singletons. Time point denoted: blood at routine non-recurrence follow-up after resection. The data originate from a study of spatial heterogeneity in lung cancer. With 4 bases removed from V and 7 bases from J, the gap between germline ends came to 17 bases. The CDR3 consists of 14 residues. The germline CDR1 and CDR2 sequences are DFQATT and SNEGSKA (reference sequence).

The chain joins TRBV20-1 to TRBJ1-5, with D possibly matching TRBD1 (6 bases). This material consisted of PBMCs, taken at follow-up. The source of this sequence is a female donor with early-stage non-small cell lung cancer. CDR3 sequence (DNA): TGCAGTGCTACAACCCCAGGGGAGGGCCAGCCCCAGCATTTT. Its translation is CSATTPGEGQPQHF.